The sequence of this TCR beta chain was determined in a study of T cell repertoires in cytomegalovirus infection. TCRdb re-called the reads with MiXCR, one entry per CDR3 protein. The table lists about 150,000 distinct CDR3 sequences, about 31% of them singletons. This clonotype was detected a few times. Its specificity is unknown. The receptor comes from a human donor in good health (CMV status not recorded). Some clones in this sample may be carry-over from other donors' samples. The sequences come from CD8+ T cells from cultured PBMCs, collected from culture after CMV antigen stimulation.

CDR3 loop: CASSSLTEYTGELFF. The CDR3 nucleotides read TGTGCCAGCAGTTCCTTGACAGAGTACACCGGGGAGCTGTTTTTT. The rearrangement joins TRBV11-2 to TRBJ2-2, with D possibly matching TRBD1 (5 bases). CDR1 and CDR2 from the germline V gene are SGHAT and FQNNGV. The CDR3 has 15 amino acids. The V and J ends lost 6 bases and 3 bases respectively, with 14 bases between them.